The 13 T cell receptor beta chains presented below share a single source sample, sequenced in a study of immune cell composition in non-small cell lung cancer. Clones were sequenced by immunoSEQ multiplex PCR, and TCRdb holds only the in-frame ones, with some missing. The sample has about 5,900 clones; around 90% are singletons. Normal lung was sampled as far from the tumour as possible, at least 3 cm. Source material: non-adjacent lung tissue. These receptors all come from a human donor with non-small cell lung cancer.

The CDR3 DNA reads TGTGCCAGCAGCTTAGGACAGGGCGGTACAGATACGCAGTATTTT. Its translation is CASSLGQGGTDTQYF. The J gene is TRBJ2-3, the V gene TRBV7-2, with 7 bases lining up with TRBD1. The CDR3 contains 15 residues. Germline CDR1 and CDR2: SGHTA and FQGNSA. V shed 1 base, J shed 3 bases, and the junction held 4 bases outside the gene matches.

V gene TRBV28 combines with J gene TRBJ2-1; D is perhaps TRBD2 (5 bases). V was pared by 2 bases and J by 5 bases, with 7 bases between. Germline loops: CDR1 MDHEN, CDR2 SYDVKM. This CDR3 is built from 13 residues. The CDR3 is CASSLRTHNEQFF. CDR3 DNA sequence: TGTGCCAGCAGTTTACGGACTCACAATGAGCAGTTCTTC.

The rearrangement links TRBV10-2 to TRBJ1-5; the D gene is possibly TRBD1 (6 bases). This CDR3 spans 16 amino acids. Germline loops: CDR1 WSHSY, CDR2 SAAADI. Trimming removed 4 bases from V and 1 base from J, with 14 bases in between. CDR3 amino acids: CASSVSGRGSNQPQHF. DNA of the CDR3: TGCGCCAGCAGTGTGTCAGGCAGGGGAAGCAATCAGCCCCAGCATTTT.

This chain uses TRBV19 with TRBJ2-1, with unresolved D. The CDR3 extends over 13 amino acids. Between the trimmed V and J ends, which lost 1 base and 8 bases, there was a span of 9 bases. CDR1 is LNHDA and CDR2 is SQIVND in the germline V gene (reference sequence). CDR3 DNA sequence: TGTGCCAGTAGTATAGGTAGAGGCGATGAGCAGTTCTTC. It translates to CASSIGRGDEQFF.

The chain joins TRBV7-9 to TRBJ2-3; 14 bases match TRBD2. V was clipped by 7 bases and J by 5 bases; unmatched bases: 8. The germline CDR1 and CDR2 sequences are SEHNR and FQNEAQ (reference sequence). This CDR3 contains 16 residues. This CDR3 reads CASIRRLAGGKDTQYF. CDR3 nucleotide sequence: TGTGCCAGCATCCGCCGACTAGCGGGAGGGAAAGATACGCAGTATTTT.

V gene TRBV10-2 combines with J gene TRBJ2-1, with 10 bases fitting TRBD2. The J segment lost 5 bases and the V segment lost 6 bases, leaving 10 bases of the junction unmatched. Germline loops: CDR1 WSHSY, CDR2 SAAADI. This CDR3 is built from 16 residues. The CDR3 region is CASRASSGRGHNEQFF. The CDR3 nucleotides read TGCGCCAGCAGAGCTTCTAGCGGGAGAGGCCACAATGAGCAGTTCTTC.

This chain links TRBV7-9 with TRBJ2-3; a possible D gene is TRBD2 (6 bases). Germline CDR1 and CDR2: SEHNR and FQNEAQ (reference sequence). The CDR3 is 14 residues long. V dropped 3 bases and J dropped 3 bases, with 10 bases sitting between them. In DNA form, the CDR3 reads TGTGCCAGCAGCTTCGGAGGGTTGACAGATACGCAGTATTTT. This sequence encodes CASSFGGLTDTQYF.

This clone was recorded once. This sequence joins TRBV2 and TRBJ2-1, with 14 bases that match TRBD2. The junction had 4 bases not matched to a gene; V was cut back by 2 bases and J by 7 bases. Germline CDR1 is SNHLY and CDR2 is FYNNEI. There are 16 residues in the CDR3. In DNA form, the CDR3 reads TGTGCCAGCAGTGAAAGCGGACTAGCGGGAGGAAATGAGCAGTTCTTC. Amino acid sequence: CASSESGLAGGNEQFF.

The gene calls are TRBV27 and TRBJ2-7, with 7 bases identical to TRBD2. CDR1 and CDR2 from the germline V gene are MNHEY and SMNVEV (reference sequence). CDR3 length: 16 residues. The J segment lost 1 base and the V segment lost 8 bases, leaving 14 bases of the junction unmatched. The CDR3 reads CASGPGGGTTSYEQYF. The CDR3 bases are TGTGCCAGCGGTCCCGGTGGGGGGACTACATCCTACGAGCAGTACTTC.

This clone was seen a single time. The CDR3 nucleotides are TGTGCCAGCACTGGAAGCGGAGGGAGCTCCTACGAGCAGTACTTC. It specifies CASTGSGGSSYEQYF. The chain uses TRBV28 and TRBJ2-7, with D possibly matching TRBD2 (6 bases). V lost 7 bases and J 0 bases, leaving 16 bases between the germline ends. Germline CDR1 and CDR2: MDHEN and SYDVKM. The CDR3 length is 15 residues.

The CDR3 sequence is CASRVAEHTGELFF. CDR3 sequence (DNA): TGTGCCAGCAGGGTAGCGGAACACACCGGGGAGCTGTTTTTT. The V and J genes are TRBV6-1 and TRBJ2-2; D is perhaps TRBD2 (6 bases). The CDR3 length is 14 residues. Per germline, CDR1 MNHNS and CDR2 SASEGT. V shed 6 bases and J shed 3 bases, with 11 bases lying between them.

The chain couples TRBV15 to TRBJ2-3, with 14 nucleotides matching TRBD2. Per the germline V gene, CDR1 is LNHNV and CDR2 is YYDKDF (reference sequence). V lost 1 base, J lost 5 bases, and 5 bases stayed unmatched. This CDR3 spans 17 amino acids. The CDR3 DNA follows: TGTGCCACCAGCAGAGGGGGGACTAGCGGGAGCCGAGATACGCAGTATTTT. This encodes CATSRGGTSGSRDTQYF.

The chain has TRBV7-9 and TRBJ2-7, with D perhaps matching TRBD1 (6 bases). The ends were cut back, 9 bases at V and 3 bases at J, with 12 bases in the middle. This CDR3 is 12 amino acids long. Germline lookup yields CDR1 SEHNR and CDR2 FQNEAQ (reference sequence). The CDR3 reads CASVDRNYEQYF. As DNA, the CDR3 is TGTGCCAGTGTCGACAGGAACTACGAGCAGTACTTC.